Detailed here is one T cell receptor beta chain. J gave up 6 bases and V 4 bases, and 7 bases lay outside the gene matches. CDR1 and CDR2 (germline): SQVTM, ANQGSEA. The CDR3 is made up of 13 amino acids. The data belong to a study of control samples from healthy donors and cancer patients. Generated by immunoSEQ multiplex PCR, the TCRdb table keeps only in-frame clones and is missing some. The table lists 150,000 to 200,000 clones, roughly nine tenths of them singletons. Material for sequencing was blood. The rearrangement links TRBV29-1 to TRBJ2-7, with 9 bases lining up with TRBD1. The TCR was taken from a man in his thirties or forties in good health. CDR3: CSVGRDRVGEQYF. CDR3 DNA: TGCAGCGTTGGAAGGGACAGGGTGGGCGAGCAGTACTTC.